This T cell receptor (beta chain) was recovered during a study of T cell responses to AZD1222 COVID-19 vaccine. Findings of the study overall: Once two AZD1222 doses were given, Spike-specific TCR breadth and depth went up. Repertoire sampling occurred only after the peak T cell response. Most donors were white British and more were female, and clonal diversity was possibly underestimated.

As concerns this clone: Its antigen is still unknown.

The CDR3 runs 16 residues. The germline V gene encodes CDR1 MDHEN and CDR2 SYDVKM. Trimming left V 1 base short and J 0 bases short, with 10 bases between. The table came from immunoSEQ multiplex PCR; TCRdb's copy has only in-frame clones and leaves some out. The sample carries approximately 99,000 clones, roughly 90% recorded once. This TCR derives from an adult who received the AZD1222 COVID-19 vaccine. This material consisted of peripheral blood, taken 28 days after the second AZD1222 dose. This sequence joins TRBV28 and TRBJ1-5; no reliable D call. The CDR3 region has the DNA TGTGCCAGCAGTTTATCAACGGGGATTAGCAATCAGCCCCAGCATTTT. Translated: CASSLSTGISNQPQHF.